This T cell receptor (beta chain) comes out of a study of blood T cell repertoires in COVID-19. Study overall: Collection of acute and convalescent COVID-19 samples took place in the United States, Italy and Spain. Sources were T cells, B-cell-depleted T cells, or PBMCs; the material itself was cDNA or gDNA.

Authors' analysis steps: Estimated nucleated cell counts came from reference gene primer amplification. TCRdb's copy holds only in-frame clones and misses some; the assay was immunoSEQ multiplex PCR. That table furnishes V, J and clone size, whereas the DNA furnished D and trimming. Counted here are about 140,000 clones, over 65% occurring once; the ten biggest clones make up roughly 17%. This CDR3 region has 15 residues. With 1 base removed from V and 2 bases from J, the gap between germline ends came to 10 bases. The germline V gene has CDR1 SGHTA and CDR2 FQGTGA. Specimen: peripheral blood. The V gene is TRBV7-3, the J gene TRBJ2-3; the D is unclear. The origin of this receptor is a man aged 50-60 years with acute or convalescent COVID-19. This CDR3 is CASSLIGQLTDTQYF. CDR3 bases: TGTGCCAGCAGCTTAATTGGGCAGCTCACAGATACGCAGTATTTT.